What follows are 25 T cell receptor beta chains derived from one specimen sequenced in a study of T cell changes during pregnancy in multiple sclerosis. Sequenced by immunoSEQ multiplex PCR; TCRdb stores in-frame clones only, minus some. The sample shows about 70,000 clones, about 92% of them seen only once. The sample was peripheral blood, taken after pregnancy. The source is a female donor with multiple sclerosis, enrolled in a pregnancy study.

The rearrangement uses TRBV19 and TRBJ2-2, with TRBD1 matching 10 bases. In germline, CDR1 is LNHDA, CDR2 SQIVND (reference sequence). After removal of 6 bases from V and 4 bases from J, the junction contained 2 bases not matched to a gene. The CDR3 covers 14 residues. CDR3 amino acids: CASRWTGGTGELFF. The CDR3 bases are TGTGCCAGTAGATGGACAGGGGGCACCGGGGAGCTGTTTTTT.

This clone appeared a few times. The chain carries TRBV2 and TRBJ2-5, with D uncertain. The CDR3 runs to 14 residues. The germline V gene has CDR1 SNHLY and CDR2 FYNNEI. Trimming left V 3 bases short and J 3 bases short, with 11 bases between. CDR3 residues: CASSDWHNKETQYF. The CDR3 bases are TGTGCCAGCAGTGACTGGCACAACAAAGAGACCCAGTACTTC.

The J gene is TRBJ2-1, the V gene TRBV29-1, with D possibly being TRBD2 (5 bases). The germline gives CDR1 SQVTM, CDR2 ANQGSEA. The CDR3 runs 16 residues. V was pared by 5 bases and J by 0 bases, with 17 bases between. The DNA for the CDR3 is TGCAGCGTTTCCGGACTCGACTCCAGCTCCTACAATGAGCAGTTCTTC. Translated: CSVSGLDSSSYNEQFF.

V is TRBV19 and J is TRBJ1-1; D not resolved. Germline values: CDR1 LNHDA, CDR2 SQIVND (reference sequence). The V end was cut by 0 bases, the J end by 2 bases, with 13 bases between. The CDR3 contains 16 residues. The CDR3 loop is CASSIDQRAVNTEAFF. CDR3 in DNA: TGTGCCAGTAGTATAGATCAGAGGGCGGTAAACACTGAAGCTTTCTTT.

The chain recombines TRBV19 with TRBJ1-1; 7 positions agree with TRBD1. Germline assignment: CDR1 LNHDA and CDR2 SQIVND (reference sequence). The CDR3 runs 14 residues. V gave up 5 bases and J gave up 4 bases; unmatched junction bases: 7. CDR3 protein: CASSYGGGPTEAFF. CDR3 sequence (DNA): TGTGCCAGTAGTTACGGAGGGGGCCCCACTGAAGCTTTCTTT. Full variable domain (missing parts from reference TRBV19 and TRBJ1-1): DGGITQSPKYLFRKEGQNVTLSCEQNLNHDAMYWYRQDPGQGLRLIYYSQIVNDFQKGDIAEGYSVSREKKESFPLTVTSAQKNPTAFYLCASSYGGGPTEAFFGQGTRLTVV.

This clone was detected once. The gene calls are TRBV15 and TRBJ2-7, with D possibly being TRBD2 (5 bases). Deletions cut 2 bases from V and 5 bases from J, with 22 bases between. Germline CDR1 is LNHNV and CDR2 is YYDKDF (reference sequence). The CDR3 sequence is 17 residues long. Written as DNA, the CDR3 is TGTGCCACCAGCAGACCCTTTAGCTGGGAGTGGGGTAACGAGCAGTACTTC. Translation: CATSRPFSWEWGNEQYF.

With regard to this clone: Other DNA variants within this sample encode the same CDR3. The chain couples TRBV5-1 to TRBJ2-3, with 9 bases fitting TRBD1. The germline CDR1 and CDR2 sequences are SGHRS and YFSETQ. The CDR3 runs to 15 residues. V was pared by 5 bases and J by 1 base, with 5 bases of the junction left unmatched. The CDR3: CASRERTGGTDTQYF. Written as DNA, the CDR3 is TGCGCCAGCAGGGAGAGGACAGGGGGCACAGATACGCAGTATTTT.

V usage is TRBV18 and J usage is TRBJ2-7, with 15 nucleotides matching TRBD2. Germline V gives CDR1 KGHSH, CDR2 LQKENI. V was clipped by 0 bases and J by 7 bases; unmatched bases: 7. The CDR3 is 17 amino acids. The CDR3 bases are TGTGCCAGCTCACCACCAGGACTAGCGGGAGGGCTTTTGGAGCAGTACTTC. Amino acids: CASSPPGLAGGLLEQYF.

In DNA, the CDR3 is TGTGCCAGCTCATCCGAACAGGGTCGTACGAACACTGAAGCTTTCTTT. It yields the protein CASSSEQGRTNTEAFF. The chain recombines TRBV18 with TRBJ1-1, with D maybe TRBD1 (6 bases). The V gene's germline CDR1 is KGHSH and CDR2 LQKENI. V was trimmed by 5 bases and J by 1 base, leaving 17 bases between them. This CDR3 has 16 residues.

The chain has TRBV2 and TRBJ1-6; the match to TRBD1 covers 9 bases. This CDR3 comprises 13 residues. V shed 6 bases and J 10 bases; nucleotides not matched to a gene: 4. Looked up from germline, CDR1 is SNHLY and CDR2 is FYNNEI. In DNA, the CDR3 is TGTGCCAGCAGCAGGACAGGGGACTCACCCCTCCACTTT. Amino acids: CASSRTGDSPLHF.

The genes are TRBV4-1 and TRBJ2-3, with 13 nucleotides matching TRBD2. CDR3 length: 15 residues. Losses at the gene ends were 4 bases for V and 3 bases for J; bases not matched to a gene: 1. The V gene's germline CDR1 is MGHRA and CDR2 YSYEKL. CDR3 coding DNA: TGCGCCAGCAGCCCGGGACTAGCGGGAACAGATACGCAGTATTTT. This codes for CASSPGLAGTDTQYF.

V usage is TRBV6-5 and J usage is TRBJ1-2; D is perhaps TRBD1 (5 bases). CDR1 is MNHEY, CDR2 SVGAGI, per germline. There are 13 residues in the CDR3. V gave up 3 bases and J gave up 8 bases, with 13 bases separating them. The chain's CDR3 is CASSYARARGYTF. DNA for the CDR3: TGTGCCAGCAGTTATGCCAGGGCGAGAGGCTACACCTTC.

The V call is TRBV27, the J call TRBJ1-4; no clear D. Germline lookup yields CDR1 MNHEY and CDR2 SMNVEV (reference sequence). This CDR3 region has 14 residues. Trimming took 5 bases from V and 6 from J, leaving 13 bases between them. CDR3 residues: CASSGGMGYEKLFF. CDR3 nucleotides: TGTGCCAGCAGTGGAGGGATGGGGTATGAAAAACTGTTTTTT.

J is TRBJ1-2 and V is TRBV9; 8 bases map to TRBD1. The J segment lost 4 bases and the V segment lost 0 bases, leaving 8 bases of the junction unmatched. Germline V gene data show CDR1 as SGDLS and CDR2 as YYNGEE. This CDR3 comprises 16 residues. This CDR3 reads CASSVVGTGLSYGYTF. The CDR3 coding sequence is TGTGCCAGCAGCGTAGTTGGGACAGGTTTAAGCTATGGCTACACCTTC.

The genes are TRBV7-9 and TRBJ2-7; 7 bases are shared with TRBD1. V was pared by 5 bases and J by 2 bases, with 6 bases of the junction left unmatched. Per the germline V gene, CDR1 is SEHNR and CDR2 is FQNEAQ (reference sequence). The CDR3 runs to 14 residues. DNA for the CDR3: TGTGCCAGCAGCAAAGGGGACAGCACCTACGAGCAGTACTTC. This sequence encodes CASSKGDSTYEQYF.

The genes are TRBV5-8 and TRBJ1-4; maybe TRBD1 (6 bases). The germline V gene encodes CDR1 SGHTS and CDR2 YDEGEE. The CDR3 has 16 amino acids. The V gene lost 4 bases and the J gene lost 2 bases, with 15 bases spanning the gap. CDR3 loop: CASSPGQTGTNEKLFF. CDR3 nucleotides: TGTGCCAGCAGCCCCGGACAGACCGGGACTAATGAAAAACTGTTTTTT. The variable domain in full, with the rest retrieved from reference TRBV5-8 and TRBJ1-4, is EAGVTQSPTHLIKTRGQQATLRCSPISGHTSVYWYQQALGLGLQFLLWYDEGEERNRGNFPPRFSGRQFPNYSSELNVNALELEDSALYLCASSPGQTGTNEKLFFGSGTQLSVL.

J is TRBJ1-2 and V is TRBV7-8; D remains unclear. Trimming shortened V by 1 base and J by 12 bases, and 12 bases separated the two germline ends. Germline loops: CDR1 SGHVS, CDR2 FQNEAQ. This CDR3 has 12 residues. The CDR3 spells CASSLDEGIHTF. The CDR3, as DNA: TGTGCCAGCAGCTTAGATGAGGGAATCCACACCTTC.

This clone has ten or more counts. The rearrangement joins TRBV7-9 to TRBJ2-1; 8 bases match TRBD2. Germline CDR1 SEHNR, CDR2 FQNEAQ (reference sequence). With 6 bases clipped from V and 5 bases from J, the junction kept 9 bases outside the gene matches. The CDR3 contains 15 residues. This chain's CDR3 is CASSSSGPGDNEQFF. DNA for the CDR3: TGTGCCAGCAGTTCTAGCGGGCCCGGGGACAATGAGCAGTTCTTC.

The chain links TRBV27 to TRBJ2-4, with 12 nucleotides matching TRBD1. CDR1 is MNHEY, CDR2 SMNVEV, per germline (reference sequence). CDR3 length: 16 amino acids. With V trimmed by 5 bases and J by 6 bases, 8 bases remained unmatched. The CDR3, as DNA: TGTGCCAGCAGTGCCCAGGGACAGGGGGCGAGAAACATTCAGTACTTC. Translation gives CASSAQGQGARNIQYF.

The V call is TRBV30, the J call TRBJ1-2; 7 nucleotides line up with TRBD1. The germline gives CDR1 GTSNPN, CDR2 SVGIG (reference sequence). This CDR3 region has 13 residues. Unmatched junction bases numbered 8, after V lost 2 bases and J lost 8 bases. The DNA of the CDR3 is TGTGCCTGGAGTTTCTGGACAGGCTCGGGCTACACCTTC. This codes for CAWSFWTGSGYTF.

The chain combines TRBV28 with TRBJ1-3; 11 nucleotides match TRBD1. This CDR3 region has 16 residues. Germline-derived CDR1 and CDR2 are MDHEN and SYDVKM. V shed 7 bases, J shed 3 bases, and the junction held 8 bases outside the gene matches. Here the CDR3 reads CASTNGQGAYGNTIYF. The CDR3 DNA sequence: TGTGCCAGCACCAACGGACAGGGGGCTTATGGAAACACCATATATTTT. Based on the CDR3 plus reference TRBV28 and TRBJ1-3, the full variable domain is DVKVTQSSRYLVKRTGEKVFLECVQDMDHENMFWYRQDPGLGLRLIYFSYDVKMKEKGDIPEGYSVSREKKERFSLILESASTNQTSMYLCASTNGQGAYGNTIYFGEGSWLTVV.

The V and J genes are TRBV27 and TRBJ2-3; 10 bases are a match to TRBD2. Germline values: CDR1 MNHEY, CDR2 SMNVEV (reference sequence). This CDR3 is built from 17 residues. The V segment lost 2 bases and the J segment 1 base; nucleotides outside the gene matches: 6. CDR3 sequence reads: CASSLAPLAGGTDTQYF. The CDR3 DNA is TGTGCCAGCAGTTTAGCCCCGCTAGCGGGAGGCACAGATACGCAGTATTTT.

The J gene is TRBJ2-2, the V gene TRBV30; 12 bases are a match to TRBD2. The CDR3 covers 22 residues. Germline V lookup: CDR1 GTSNPN, CDR2 SVGIG (reference sequence). The junction had 24 bases not matched to a gene; V was cut back by 3 bases and J by 4 bases. CDR3 protein: CAWRPGTGVRLAGGPGTGELFF. The CDR3 DNA is TGTGCCTGGAGGCCCGGGACAGGGGTTAGGCTAGCGGGAGGGCCAGGCACCGGGGAGCTGTTTTTT. Supplemented by reference TRBV30 and TRBJ2-2, the full variable domain reads SQTIHQWPATLVQPVGSPLSLECTVEGTSNPNLYWYRQAAGRGLQLLFYSVGIGQISSEVPQNLSASRPQDRQFILSSKKLLLSDSGFYLCAWRPGTGVRLAGGPGTGELFFGEGSRLTVL.

The gene calls are TRBV9 and TRBJ1-3; D gene uncertain. V lost 4 bases, J lost 4 bases, and 15 bases lay in between. Germline CDR1 is SGDLS and CDR2 is YYNGEE. CDR3 length: 15 amino acids. CDR3 residues: CASSSSGILGNTIYF. CDR3 bases: TGTGCCAGCAGCTCTTCCGGGATACTAGGAAACACCATATATTTT.

The chain joins TRBV7-9 to TRBJ2-3, with TRBD1 identical over 8 bases. Germline trimming cut 7 bases from V and 4 bases from J; bases unmatched to any gene: 10. Per the germline V gene, CDR1 is SEHNR and CDR2 is FQNEAQ (reference sequence). The CDR3 is 15 amino acids. The CDR3 DNA is TGTGCCAGCACCACAGGGGGGAGGACCCCAGATACGCAGTATTTT. It codes for CASTTGGRTPDTQYF. Full variable domain (missing parts from reference TRBV7-9 and TRBJ2-3): DTGVSQNPRHKITKRGQNVTFRCDPISEHNRLYWYRQTLGQGPEFLTYFQNEAQLEKSRLLSDRFSAERPKGSFSTLEIQRTEQGDSAMYLCASTTGGRTPDTQYFGPGTRLTVL.